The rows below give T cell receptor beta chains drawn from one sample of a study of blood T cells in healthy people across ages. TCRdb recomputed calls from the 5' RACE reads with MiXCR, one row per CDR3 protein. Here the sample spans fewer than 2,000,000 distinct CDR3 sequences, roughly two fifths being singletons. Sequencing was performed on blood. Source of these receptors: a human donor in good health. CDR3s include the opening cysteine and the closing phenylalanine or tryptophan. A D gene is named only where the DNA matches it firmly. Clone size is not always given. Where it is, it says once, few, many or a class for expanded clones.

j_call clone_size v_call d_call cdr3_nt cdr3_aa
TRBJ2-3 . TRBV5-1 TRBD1 TGCGCCAGCAGCCAAACCGGGACAGGGGGTTCCACAGATACGCAGTATTTT CASSQTGTGGSTDTQYF
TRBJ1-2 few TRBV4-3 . TGCGCCAGCAGCCAAGAATACGTGCGACAGGATCGAGCCTATGGCTACACCTTC CASSQEYVRQDRAYGYTF
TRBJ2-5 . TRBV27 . TGTGCCAGCAGTTTGGGACTCGGCGCCCAAGAGACCCAGTACTTC CASSLGLGAQETQYF
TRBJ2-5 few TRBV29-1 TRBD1 TGCAGCGTGGGACAGGGTGGTTGGGAGACCCAGTACTTC CSVGQGGWETQYF
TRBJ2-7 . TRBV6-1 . TGTGCCAGCAGTGACAGGATCAGGGGCTACGAGCAGTACTTC CASSDRIRGYEQYF
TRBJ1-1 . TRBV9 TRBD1 TGTGCCAGCAGCCCTCAGACAGGGGTGAACACTGAAGCTTTCTTT CASSPQTGVNTEAFF
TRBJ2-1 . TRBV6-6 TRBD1 TGTGCCAGCAGTTACGTGGCAGGGGGTGAAAATGAGCAGTTCTTC CASSYVAGGENEQFF
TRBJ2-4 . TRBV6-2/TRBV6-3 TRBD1 TGTGCCAGCAGTTCGGGACAGGGGCGGTGGCAGTACTTC CASSSGQGRWQYF
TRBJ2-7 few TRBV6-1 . TGTGCCGCCACATCTATCCTTACCTACGAGCAGTACTTC CAATSILTYEQYF
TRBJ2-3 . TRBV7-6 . TGTGCCAGCAGCTTAGCCGGGACACCGGCAACAGATACGCAGTATTTT CASSLAGTPATDTQYF
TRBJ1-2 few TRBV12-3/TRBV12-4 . TGTGCCAGCAACAATCGGAACTATGGCTACACCTTC CASNNRNYGYTF
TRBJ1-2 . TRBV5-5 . TGTGCCAGCAGACTCGACAGTGAAGGCTACACCTTC CASRLDSEGYTF
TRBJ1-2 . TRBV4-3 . TGCGCCAGCAGCCAACTTACTTTCAGTCCCAGCGGTGGCTACACCTTC CASSQLTFSPSGGYTF
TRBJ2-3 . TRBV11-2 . TGTGCCAGCAGCTTCGCCGGGCAGGGGATCACAGATACGCAGTATTTT CASSFAGQGITDTQYF
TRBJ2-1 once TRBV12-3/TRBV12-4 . TGTGCCAGCGCCAACGGGGTCCTAGGCGAGCAGTTCTTC CASANGVLGEQFF
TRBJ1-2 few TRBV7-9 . TGTGCCAGCAGCTTCGAGTATGGCTACACCTTC CASSFEYGYTF
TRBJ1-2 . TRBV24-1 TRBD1 TGTGCCACCAGCCCTGGGGCGACAGGGGTCCCCTATGGCTACACCTTC CATSPGATGVPYGYTF
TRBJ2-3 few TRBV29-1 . TGCAGCGTCGATAATTCGCCCACAGATACGCAGTATTTT CSVDNSPTDTQYF
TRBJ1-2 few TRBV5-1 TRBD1 TGCGCCAGCAGCGGAGCGACAGGGGGCCCTGAAGGCTACACCTTC CASSGATGGPEGYTF
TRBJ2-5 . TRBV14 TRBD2 TGTGCCAGCAGCCCCCGTGGATTGACTAGCTGGGAGACCCAGTACTTC CASSPRGLTSWETQYF
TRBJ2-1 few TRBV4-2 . TGTGCCAGCAGCCAAACCCTCCTTGCGGGGTTCAATGAGCAGTTCTTC CASSQTLLAGFNEQFF
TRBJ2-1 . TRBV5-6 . TGTGCCAGCAGCTTCCCAAGGGGCTTTATGAATGAGCAGTTCTTC CASSFPRGFMNEQFF
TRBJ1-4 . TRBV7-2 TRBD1 TGTGCCAGCAGCTTAGCACCGGGACAGGAAGAAAAACTGTTTTTT CASSLAPGQEEKLFF
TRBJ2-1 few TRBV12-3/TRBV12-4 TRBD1 TGTGCCAGCAGTTTATCGGGACAGGGACTGACCGGGTTCTTC CASSLSGQGLTGFF
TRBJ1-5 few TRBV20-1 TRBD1 TGCAGTGCTAGAGCGTCGGCAGGGGGCGGCAATCAGCCCCAGCATTTT CSARASAGGGNQPQHF
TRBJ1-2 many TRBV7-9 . TGTGCCAGCAGCCCCCTGGGCGACTATGGCTACACCTTC CASSPLGDYGYTF
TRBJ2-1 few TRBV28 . TGTGCCACCGAGGGGGACCCCTACAATGAGCAGTTCTTC CATEGDPYNEQFF
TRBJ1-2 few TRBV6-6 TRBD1 TGTGCCAGCAGTTTTACGGGGACAGGGGCCGGCTACACCTTC CASSFTGTGAGYTF
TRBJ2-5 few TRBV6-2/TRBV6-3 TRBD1 TGTGCCAGCACTCACGGGACAGAGTACCAAGAGACCCAGTACTTC CASTHGTEYQETQYF
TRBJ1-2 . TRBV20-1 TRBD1 TGCAGTGCTAGAGATATAATAGGCACAGGGGGCGATGGCTACACCTTC CSARDIIGTGGDGYTF
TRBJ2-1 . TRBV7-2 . TGTGCCAGCAGTCAGGGATCAGGGGCTTACAATGAGCGGTTCTTC CASSQGSGAYNERFF
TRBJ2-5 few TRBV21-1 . TGTGCCAGCAGCAAAGCGGAGGCCCATCACCAAGAGACCCAGTACTTC CASSKAEAHHQETQYF
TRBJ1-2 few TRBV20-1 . TGCAGTGCTAGAGTCGGGGGGGAGGGCTATGGCTACACCTTC CSARVGGEGYGYTF
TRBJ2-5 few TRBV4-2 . TGTGCCAGCAGCCCCTCCGGTATCGGGGGGCGAGAGGAGGAGACCCAGTACTTC CASSPSGIGGREEETQYF
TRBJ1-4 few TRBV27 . TGTGCCAGCAGTTTTGGGAGGGCTAATGAAAAACTGTTTTTT CASSFGRANEKLFF
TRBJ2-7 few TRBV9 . TGTGCCAGCAGCGTAGCCCCCATAACCTACGAGCAGTACTTC CASSVAPITYEQYF
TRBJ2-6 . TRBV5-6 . TGTGCCAGCAGCTTGGTACCCGTTAGTAAGAGGGCCAACGTCCTGACTTTC CASSLVPVSKRANVLTF
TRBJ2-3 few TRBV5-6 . TGTGCCAGCAGCCGGGTCGGGGTAAGCACAGATACGCAGTATTTT CASSRVGVSTDTQYF
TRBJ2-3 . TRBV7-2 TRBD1 TGTGCCAGCAGCTTAACAGGACAGGGCCTGCTGGATACGCAGTATTTT CASSLTGQGLLDTQYF
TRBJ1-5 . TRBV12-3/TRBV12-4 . TGTGCCAGCAGTTTGGGGGGAACTGATCAGCCCCAGCATTTT CASSLGGTDQPQHF
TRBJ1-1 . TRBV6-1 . TGTGCCAGCAGTGAAGCTCCTACGGGGGGCACTGAAGCTTTCTTT CASSEAPTGGTEAFF
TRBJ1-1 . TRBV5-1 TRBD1 TGCGCCAGCAGCTTGGAACCTGGGACAGTAAGTGAAGCTTTCTTT CASSLEPGTVSEAFF
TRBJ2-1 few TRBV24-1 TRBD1 TGTGCCACCAGTGATTACAGGACAGGGAATGAGCAGTTCTTC CATSDYRTGNEQFF
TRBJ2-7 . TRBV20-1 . TGCAGTGCAAACGACAGGCACTCCTACGAGCAGTACTTC CSANDRHSYEQYF
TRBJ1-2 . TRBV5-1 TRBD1 TGCGCCAGCAGCACATCATCCCGGGACAGGGGACTCTATGGCTACACCTTC CASSTSSRDRGLYGYTF
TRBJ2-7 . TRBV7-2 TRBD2 TGTGCCAGCAGCTTAGTAGCTAGCGGGGGCCTCTTTTCTTTCGAGCAGTACTTC CASSLVASGGLFSFEQYF
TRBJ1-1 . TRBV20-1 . TGCAGTGCTAGAGATCCTCGGACCTCCTTGGCTGAAGCTTTCTTT CSARDPRTSLAEAFF
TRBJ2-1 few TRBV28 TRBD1 TGTGCCACCACAGGGGTCCCTTACGGGACAGGGCAGCAGTTCTTC CATTGVPYGTGQQFF
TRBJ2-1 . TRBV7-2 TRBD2 TGTGCCAGCAGGCGGGGGGGGGCGGCTTCCAATGAGCAGTTCTTC CASRRGGAASNEQFF
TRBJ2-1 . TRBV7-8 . TGTGCCAGCAGCTTGTGGGGCAGAATTTCCTACAATGAGCAGTTCTTC CASSLWGRISYNEQFF
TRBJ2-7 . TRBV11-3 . TGTGCCAGCAGCTTATTAGGGGGGATAGCGTACGAGCAGTACTTC CASSLLGGIAYEQYF
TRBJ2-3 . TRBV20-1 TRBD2 TGCAGTGCTAATAGCGGGGGGGCAACAGATACGCAGTATTTT CSANSGGATDTQYF
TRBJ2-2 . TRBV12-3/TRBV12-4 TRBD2 TGTGCCAGCGGTCGCGGGGGGGCCGGCACCGGGGAGCTGTTTTTT CASGRGGAGTGELFF
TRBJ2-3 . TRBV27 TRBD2 TGTGCCAGCAGTGCTCCTAGCGGGAGCCCTAGCACAGATACGCAGTATTTT CASSAPSGSPSTDTQYF
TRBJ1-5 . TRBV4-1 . TGCGCCAGCAGCCAAGAGGAAGATAAGCCCCAGCATTTT CASSQEEDKPQHF
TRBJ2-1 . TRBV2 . TGTGCCAGCGCCCCCTCTCCCGGGCTAGCGAGCGCCAATGAGCAGTTCTTC CASAPSPGLASANEQFF
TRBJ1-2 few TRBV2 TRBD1 TGTGCCAGCAGTTACGGGACAGCGGCGGGCTGCACCTTC CASSYGTAAGCTF
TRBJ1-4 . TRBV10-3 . TGTGCCACTATGCCGAGGGGCGCGGGTAATGAAAAACTGTTTTTT CATMPRGAGNEKLFF
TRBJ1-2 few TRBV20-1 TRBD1 TGCAGTGCTTTACGGGACAGGGGATCCTATGGCTACACCTTC CSALRDRGSYGYTF